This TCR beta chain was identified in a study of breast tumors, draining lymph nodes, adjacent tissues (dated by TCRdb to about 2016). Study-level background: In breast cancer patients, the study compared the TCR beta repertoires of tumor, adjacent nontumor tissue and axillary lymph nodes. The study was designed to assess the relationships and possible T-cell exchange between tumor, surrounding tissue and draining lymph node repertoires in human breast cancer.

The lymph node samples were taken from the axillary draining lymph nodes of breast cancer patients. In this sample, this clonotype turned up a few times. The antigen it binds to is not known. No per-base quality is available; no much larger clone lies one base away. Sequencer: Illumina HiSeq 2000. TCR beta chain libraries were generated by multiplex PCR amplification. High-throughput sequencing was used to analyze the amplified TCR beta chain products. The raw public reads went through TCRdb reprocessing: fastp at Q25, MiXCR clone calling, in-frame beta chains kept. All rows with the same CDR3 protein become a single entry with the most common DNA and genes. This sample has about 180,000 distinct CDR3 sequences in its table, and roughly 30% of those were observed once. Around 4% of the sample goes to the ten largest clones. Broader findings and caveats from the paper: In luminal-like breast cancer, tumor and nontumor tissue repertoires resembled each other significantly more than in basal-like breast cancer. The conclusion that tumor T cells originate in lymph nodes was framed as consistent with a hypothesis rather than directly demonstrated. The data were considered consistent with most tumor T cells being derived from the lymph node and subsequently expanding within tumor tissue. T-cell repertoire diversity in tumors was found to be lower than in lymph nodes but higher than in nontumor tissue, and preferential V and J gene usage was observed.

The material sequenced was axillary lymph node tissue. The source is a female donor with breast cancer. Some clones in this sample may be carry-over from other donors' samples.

The sequenced DNA is TGTGCCAGCAGCTTAGGGGGGAGAGTCTACGGGAGAGGGCCCTACGAGCAGTACTTC. This yields the protein CASSLGGRVYGRGPYEQYF. Recombination linked TRBV7-2 to TRBJ2-7; the D gene is possibly TRBD2, with 6 bases matching. The CDR3 covers 19 residues, taking in both the cysteine and the phenylalanine. Only the CDR3 DNA stays, 57 bases, in frame from base 1. CDR1 and CDR2, looked up from the germline V gene, are SGHTA and FQGNSA. The junction carries 24 bases between V and J, which are trimmed by 1 base and 2 bases respectively.